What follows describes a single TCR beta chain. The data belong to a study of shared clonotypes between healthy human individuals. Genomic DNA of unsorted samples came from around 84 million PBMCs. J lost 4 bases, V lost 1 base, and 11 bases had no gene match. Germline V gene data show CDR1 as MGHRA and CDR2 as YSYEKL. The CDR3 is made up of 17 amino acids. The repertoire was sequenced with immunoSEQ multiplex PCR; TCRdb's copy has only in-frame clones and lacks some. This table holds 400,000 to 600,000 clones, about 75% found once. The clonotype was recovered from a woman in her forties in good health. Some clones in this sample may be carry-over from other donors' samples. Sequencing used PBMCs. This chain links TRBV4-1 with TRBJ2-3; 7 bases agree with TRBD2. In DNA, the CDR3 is TGCGCCAGCAGCCAAGGGGGGGGGAGAGGAAGGGCAGATACGCAGTATTTT. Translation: CASSQGGGRGRADTQYF.